This T cell receptor delta chain was sequenced during a study of Vδ1+ human thymocytes. The study's findings and limits: Around a fifth of thymic delta-chain sequences were Vdelta2, with few Vdelta3, unlike blood Vdelta1+ controls. Many TRG clonotypes were shared between donors; TRD repertoires were essentially private. In the thymus, TRG and TRD repertoires looked highly polyclonal with Gaussian CDR3 lengths. Unexpected Vdelta2 sequences could cause misinterpretation of bulk repertoire data.

The CDR3 has 21 residues. Germline loops: CDR1 TSWWSYY, CDR2 QGS. The germline V and J ends were trimmed by 1 base and 0 bases, with 27 bases remaining between them. Regarding this clone: Antigen specificity is unknown.

After alphabeta T cell depletion, CD3+ Vdelta1+ Vdelta2- thymocytes were sorted. RNA was extracted from the cells and then reverse transcribed. CDR3 amplicons came from multiplex PCR with pooled V-gene forward and constant-region reverse primers. TCRdb reanalyzed the multiplex PCR reads using CATT. Among under 85,000 delta-chain clones, around 32% were seen once, and the ten largest hold roughly 0.25%. The sequenced sample was Vdelta1+ gamma-delta thymocytes from the thymus. Noted subset: FACS-sorted CD3+ TCRalphabeta- TCRVdelta1+ TCRVdelta2- thymocytes. The receptor was derived from a boy under three years old who had congenital heart surgery. The genes are TRDV1 and TRDJ1; D perhaps matches TRDD2 (6 bases). CDR3 region: CALGEPSYLVSDSSDTDKLIF. CDR3 bases: TGTGCTCTTGGGGAACCATCCTACTTGGTGTCGGATAGCAGCGACACCGATAAACTCATCTTT.